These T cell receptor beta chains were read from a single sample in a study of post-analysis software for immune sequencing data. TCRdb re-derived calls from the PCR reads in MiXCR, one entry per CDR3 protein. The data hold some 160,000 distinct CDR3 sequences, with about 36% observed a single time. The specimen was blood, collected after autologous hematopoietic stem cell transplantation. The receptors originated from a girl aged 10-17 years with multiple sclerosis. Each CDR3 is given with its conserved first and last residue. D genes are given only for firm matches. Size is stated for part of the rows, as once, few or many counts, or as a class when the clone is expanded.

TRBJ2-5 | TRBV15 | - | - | TGTGCCACCAGCAGAGAGTCAACGGGGGAGACCCAGTACTTC | CATSRESTGETQYF
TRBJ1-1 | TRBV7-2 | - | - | TGTGCCAGCAGCTTAAACCGCCAATTCAGCATGAACACTGAAGCTTTCTTT | CASSLNRQFSMNTEAFF
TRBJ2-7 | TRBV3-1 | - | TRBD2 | TGTGCCAGCAGCCCACAACTAGCGGGAGCGCTACGCGAGCAGTACTTC | CASSPQLAGALREQYF
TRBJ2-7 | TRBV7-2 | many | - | TGTGCCAGCAGCTTAGCGGGAGGAGGCGACGAGCAGTACTTC | CASSLAGGGDEQYF
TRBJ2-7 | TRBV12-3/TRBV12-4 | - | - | TGTGCCAGCAGCGTCGGGGACCCTGAGCAGTACTTC | CASSVGDPEQYF
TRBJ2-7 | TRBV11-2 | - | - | TGTGCCAGCAGAGAAACAGGATACGAGCAGTACTTC | CASRETGYEQYF
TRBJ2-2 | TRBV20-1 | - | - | TGCAGTGCTAGTGGCCGCGTCGGGGAGCTGTTTTTT | CSASGRVGELFF
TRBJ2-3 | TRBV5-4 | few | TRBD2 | TGTGCCAGCAGCGGGGGACTAGCGGGAGGAACAGATACGCAGTATTTT | CASSGGLAGGTDTQYF
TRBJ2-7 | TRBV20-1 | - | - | TGCAGTGCTCTCCCCGGGACCCTCAGGGCCGAGCAGTACTTC | CSALPGTLRAEQYF
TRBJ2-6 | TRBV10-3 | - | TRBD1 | TGTGCCATCAGTGAGATCGGACAGGGGGCGTCGGGGGCCAACGTCCTGACTTTC | CAISEIGQGASGANVLTF
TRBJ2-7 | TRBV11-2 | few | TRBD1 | TGTGCCAGCAGCCCGAGGACAGGCCTTCCCGAGCAGTACTTC | CASSPRTGLPEQYF
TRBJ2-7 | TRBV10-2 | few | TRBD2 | TGCGCCAGCAGTGAAGGTACTAGCGGCACCTACCTCTCCTACGAGCAGTACTTC | CASSEGTSGTYLSYEQYF
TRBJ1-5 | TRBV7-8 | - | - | TGTGCCAGCAGCCCAACAGCCTTAAATCAGCCCCAGCATTTT | CASSPTALNQPQHF